The 27 T cell receptor beta chains given below trace back to one sample, sequenced in a study of T cells in Graves' hyperthyroidism and ophthalmopathy. TCR beta CDR3 sequences were amplified from RNA transcripts. HTBI primers were employed in a first-round RT-PCR of the TCR CDR3. In TCRdb, the multiplex PCR reads were re-called with MiXCR into one record per CDR3 protein. The table has about 640,000 distinct CDR3 sequences, about 20% seen once. Material: blood. The receptors derive from a man aged 30 to 45 with Graves' ophthalmopathy.

This clonotype has at least ten counts. J is TRBJ2-2 and V is TRBV18; D uncertain. The CDR3 consists of 15 residues. Germline V gene sequence: CDR1 KGHSH, CDR2 LQKENI. Trimming took 3 bases from V and 4 from J, leaving 12 bases between them. The CDR3 loop reads CASSPPSVGTGELFF. The CDR3, as DNA: TGTGCCAGCTCACCCCCCTCAGTTGGCACCGGGGAGCTGTTTTTT.

The chain joins TRBV20-1 to TRBJ2-7; 11 positions agree with TRBD2. J was trimmed by 2 bases and V by 5 bases; bases with no gene match: 5. The CDR3 has 14 amino acids. Germline-derived CDR1 and CDR2 are DFQATT and SNEGSKA (reference sequence). The CDR3, as DNA: TGCAGTGCTCGACTAGCGGGATTTCCCTACGAGCAGTACTTC. It encodes CSARLAGFPYEQYF.

Many counts were recorded for this clonotype. J is TRBJ2-3 and V is TRBV4-1, with D tentatively TRBD2 (6 bases). Germline V lookup: CDR1 MGHRA, CDR2 YSYEKL. Trimming removed 0 bases from V and 0 bases from J, with 10 bases in between. There are 16 residues in the CDR3. CDR3 bases: TGCGCCAGCAGCCAAGACTGGAGCGGGAGCACAGATACGCAGTATTTT. This gives the protein CASSQDWSGSTDTQYF.

This clonotype occurred a few times. The chain uses TRBV30 and TRBJ2-7; D possibly corresponds to TRBD1 (6 bases). The V gene's germline CDR1 is GTSNPN and CDR2 SVGIG (reference sequence). V lost 3 bases to trimming and J lost 5 bases, with 14 bases between them. The CDR3 loop spans 13 amino acids. The CDR3 sequence is CAWRPGGRNEQYF. The DNA for the CDR3 is TGTGCCTGGAGACCTGGGGGCCGCAACGAGCAGTACTTC.

Comments on this clonotype: A much larger clone differs from this one at a single base, so this may be a read error. J is TRBJ1-1 and V is TRBV6-1, with D uncertain. The germline CDR1 and CDR2 sequences are MNHNS and SASEGT. The CDR3 sequence is 14 residues long. CDR3 in DNA: TGTGCCAGCATCGACGGAAACATGAACAATGAAGCTTTCTTT. Translation gives CASIDGNMNNEAFF.

This clonotype was seen repeatedly, ten times or more. The J gene is TRBJ1-1, the V gene TRBV30; possibly TRBD1 for D (6 bases). The germline gives CDR1 GTSNPN, CDR2 SVGIG (reference sequence). Between the trimmed V and J ends, which lost 3 bases and 4 bases, there was a span of 15 bases. This CDR3 is built from 14 residues. CDR3 loop: CAWRGDTWGTEAFF. DNA for the CDR3: TGTGCCTGGAGGGGGGACACCTGGGGCACTGAAGCTTTCTTT.

CDR3 sequence: CSAGRGLAGVTDTQYF. As DNA, the CDR3 is TGCAGTGCTGGCCGAGGACTAGCGGGAGTCACAGATACGCAGTATTTT. The chain couples TRBV20-1 to TRBJ2-3, with 13 bases that match TRBD2. The CDR3 is 16 amino acids. The germline V gene has CDR1 DFQATT and CDR2 SNEGSKA (reference sequence). V lost 5 bases, J lost 2 bases, and 7 bases stayed unmatched.

This chain's CDR3 is CASSVVEYSETQYF. The CDR3 DNA follows: TGTGCCAGCAGCGTAGTCGAGTACTCGGAGACCCAGTACTTC. The chain recombines TRBV9 with TRBJ2-5, with D unresolved. The CDR3 contains 14 residues. With 0 bases removed from V and 5 bases from J, the gap between germline ends came to 11 bases. CDR1 SGDLS and CDR2 YYNGEE come from the germline V gene.

This chain links TRBV29-1 with TRBJ2-7; tentative D call: TRBD1 (6 bases). Between the trimmed V and J ends, which lost 6 bases and 3 bases, there was a span of 12 bases. The CDR3 covers 12 residues. Germline CDR1 reads SQVTM; CDR2 reads ANQGSEA. CDR3 in DNA: TGCAGCGTCGGACAGACGCACTACGAGCAGTACTTC. Its protein product is CSVGQTHYEQYF.

The chain combines TRBV9 with TRBJ2-1; D gene uncertain. Germline-derived CDR1 and CDR2 are SGDLS and YYNGEE. V was pared by 5 bases and J by 0 bases, with 15 bases between. The CDR3 contains 16 residues. The CDR3 reads CASSKMGESSYNEQFF. CDR3 in DNA: TGTGCCAGCAGTAAGATGGGCGAGAGCTCCTACAATGAGCAGTTCTTC.

The chain has TRBV20-1 and TRBJ2-5; 13 positions match TRBD2. With 6 bases clipped from V and 1 base from J, the junction kept 5 bases outside the gene matches. The CDR3 extends over 15 amino acids. From germline, CDR1 is DFQATT and CDR2 SNEGSKA (reference sequence). The CDR3, as DNA: TGCAGTGCGCCGACTAGCGGGAGGCCCCAAGAGACCCAGTACTTC. Residues: CSAPTSGRPQETQYF.

This clonotype showed up many times. The chain uses TRBV27 and TRBJ2-5, with TRBD1 matching 10 bases. V was clipped by 5 bases and J by 0 bases; unmatched bases: 9. Germline V gene lookup returns CDR1 MNHEY and CDR2 SMNVEV (reference sequence). The CDR3 consists of 17 residues. CDR3: CASSHGADRGYQETQYF. CDR3 nucleotides: TGTGCCAGCAGTCATGGGGCGGACAGGGGGTACCAAGAGACCCAGTACTTC.

This clonotype appeared once. The V and J genes are TRBV5-1 and TRBJ1-1; the match to TRBD1 covers 9 bases. The V gene end was trimmed by 5 bases and the J gene end by 6 bases; junction bases not matched to a gene: 11. CDR1 is SGHRS and CDR2 is YFSETQ in the germline V gene. The CDR3 covers 15 residues. The CDR3 sequence: CASSPVGQGFAEAFF. As DNA, the CDR3 is TGCGCCAGCAGTCCCGTAGGACAGGGGTTCGCTGAAGCTTTCTTT. Complete variable domain (other parts from reference TRBV5-1 and TRBJ1-1): KAGVTQTPRYLIKTRGQQVTLSCSPISGHRSVSWYQQTPGQGLQFLFEYFSETQRNKGNFPGRFSGRQFSNSRSEMNVSTLELGDSALYLCASSPVGQGFAEAFFGQGTRLTVV.

As regards this clonotype: A single base separates this from a much larger clone, so it may be a read error. The chain links TRBV11-2 to TRBJ2-3; 7 nucleotides match TRBD1. In germline, CDR1 is SGHAT, CDR2 FQNNGV. The CDR3 is made up of 15 amino acids. The CDR3 region is CASSSGQAGTDTHYF. DNA for the CDR3: TGTGCCAGCAGCTCCGGACAGGCCGGCACAGATACGCATTATTTT.

The V call is TRBV29-1, the J call TRBJ2-3; TRBD2 matches at 10 bases. The CDR3 totals 16 residues. V lost 1 base to trimming and J lost 4 bases; unmatched junction nucleotides: 8. The germline V gene encodes CDR1 SQVTM and CDR2 ANQGSEA. As DNA, the CDR3 is TGCAGCGTTGAAGGCGGCCTAGCGGGAGTTTCAGATACGCAGTATTTT. Amino acids: CSVEGGLAGVSDTQYF.

The V gene is TRBV18, the J gene TRBJ2-7; 7 nucleotides match TRBD1. The trim removed 6 bases at V and 3 bases at J, leaving 8 bases unmatched. This CDR3 region has 14 residues. The germline V gene has CDR1 KGHSH and CDR2 LQKENI. The CDR3 DNA reads as TGTGCCAGCTCGAGACAGGGTCAAGGCTACGAGCAGTACTTC. Protein product: CASSRQGQGYEQYF. Variable domain in full (rest from reference TRBV18 and TRBJ2-7): NAGVMQNPRHLVRRRGQEARLRCSPMKGHSHVYWYRQLPEEGLKFMVYLQKENIIDESGMPKERFSAEFPKEGPSILRIQQVVRGDSAAYFCASSRQGQGYEQYFGPGTRLTVT.

The V call is TRBV4-1, the J call TRBJ2-7; 8 nucleotides align to TRBD1. Trimming cost V 1 base and J 3 bases; bases outside gene matches: 8. Germline V gives CDR1 MGHRA, CDR2 YSYEKL. The CDR3 consists of 16 residues. This CDR3 is CASSQAPGQDFYEQYF. The DNA of the CDR3 is TGCGCCAGCAGCCAAGCTCCGGGACAGGACTTCTACGAGCAGTACTTC.

This clonotype was observed a handful of times. This chain uses TRBV6-6 with TRBJ1-2; D not resolved. CDR1 and CDR2 (germline): MNHNY, SVGAGI (reference sequence). The CDR3 is made up of 15 amino acids. V was shortened by 0 bases and J by 6 bases, with 14 bases between the two germline ends. The CDR3 DNA sequence: TGTGCCAGCAGTTACTCGTCCCTAGTAGCAGATGGCTACACCTTC. Translated: CASSYSSLVADGYTF.

This clonotype came up once. The rearrangement uses TRBV19 and TRBJ1-5, with 7 bases lining up with TRBD1. Germline loops: CDR1 LNHDA, CDR2 SQIVND (reference sequence). The CDR3 is made up of 19 amino acids. V shed 6 bases, J shed 1 base, and the junction held 18 bases outside the gene matches. CDR3 amino acids: CASRTNERTGFDSNQPQHF. In nucleotides, the CDR3 is TGTGCCAGTAGGACCAACGAGAGGACAGGTTTCGACAGCAATCAGCCCCAGCATTTT.

This chain joins TRBV28 and TRBJ1-2, with 8 bases that match TRBD1. The germline gives CDR1 MDHEN, CDR2 SYDVKM. This CDR3 region has 15 residues. V shed 5 bases, J shed 3 bases, and the junction held 8 bases outside the gene matches. The CDR3 nucleotides are TGTGCCAGCAGTCCCCCCCTCAGGGGGCACTATGGCTACACCTTC. Translated, it gives CASSPPLRGHYGYTF.

The chain is built from TRBV3-1 and TRBJ2-4; TRBD2 is a possible D gene (6 bases). With 5 bases removed from V and 4 bases from J, the gap between germline ends came to 12 bases. Germline V CDR1 and CDR2: LGHDT, YNNKEL (reference sequence). The CDR3 spans 14 residues. CDR3 nucleotides: TGTGCCAGCAGCGCGGGACGGCAGAAAAACATTCAGTACTTC. It translates to CASSAGRQKNIQYF.

The V and J genes are TRBV11-2 and TRBJ2-1, with D possibly TRBD1 on 5 matching bases. This CDR3 has 17 residues. Germline-derived CDR1 and CDR2 are SGHAT and FQNNGV. V lost 5 bases and J 0 bases, leaving 17 bases between the germline ends. The CDR3 region is CASSPYIGHNSYNEQFF. The DNA for the CDR3 is TGTGCCAGCAGCCCATACATAGGACATAACTCCTACAATGAGCAGTTCTTC.

The chain combines TRBV14 with TRBJ2-3; no clear D. Deletions cut 0 bases from V and 2 bases from J, with 6 bases between. CDR3 size: 14 residues. Germline values: CDR1 SGHDN, CDR2 FVKESK. The CDR3 nucleotides are TGTGCCAGCAGCCAAGATTACAACACAGATACGCAGTATTTT. Its protein is CASSQDYNTDTQYF.

This clonotype was found a few times. The rearrangement links TRBV20-1 to TRBJ1-4; no clear D. V lost 5 bases and J 5 bases, leaving 12 bases between the germline ends. CDR1 and CDR2 (germline): DFQATT, SNEGSKA (reference sequence). This CDR3 spans 13 amino acids. CDR3 sequence reads: CSAHSKSNEKLFF. The CDR3 DNA follows: TGCAGTGCTCACTCGAAGAGCAATGAAAAACTGTTTTTT.

This clonotype was detected ten times or more. This chain links TRBV28 with TRBJ1-4, with TRBD1 as a possible D gene (5 bases). The CDR3 sequence is 16 residues long. Germline V lookup: CDR1 MDHEN, CDR2 SYDVKM. Trimming took 1 base from V and 7 from J, leaving 16 bases between them. The CDR3 nucleotides are TGTGCCAGCAGTTTATCGGGCGGGGGGGATGGTGAAAAACTGTTTTTT. It encodes CASSLSGGGDGEKLFF.

Only a few counts were recorded for this clonotype. V usage is TRBV7-9 and J usage is TRBJ1-1; 8 positions agree with TRBD1. This CDR3 spans 16 amino acids. With V trimmed by 4 bases and J by 10 bases, 17 bases remained unmatched. Germline CDR1 is SEHNR and CDR2 is FQNEAQ (reference sequence). The DNA of the CDR3 is TGTGCCAGCAGCTCGCAGGACAGGGAAGGCTTTATGGGAGCTTTCTTT. Its translation is CASSSQDREGFMGAFF.

This clonotype was observed a handful of times. The rearrangement uses TRBV24-1 and TRBJ2-1, with 14 bases matching TRBD2. V was clipped by 4 bases and J by 9 bases; unmatched bases: 7. Germline V gene lookup returns CDR1 KGHDR and CDR2 SFDVKD. The CDR3 extends over 16 amino acids. CDR3 DNA sequence: TGTGCCACCAGTGACCGACTAGCGGGAGGGCCAAGTGAGCAGTTCTTC. Protein: CATSDRLAGGPSEQFF.